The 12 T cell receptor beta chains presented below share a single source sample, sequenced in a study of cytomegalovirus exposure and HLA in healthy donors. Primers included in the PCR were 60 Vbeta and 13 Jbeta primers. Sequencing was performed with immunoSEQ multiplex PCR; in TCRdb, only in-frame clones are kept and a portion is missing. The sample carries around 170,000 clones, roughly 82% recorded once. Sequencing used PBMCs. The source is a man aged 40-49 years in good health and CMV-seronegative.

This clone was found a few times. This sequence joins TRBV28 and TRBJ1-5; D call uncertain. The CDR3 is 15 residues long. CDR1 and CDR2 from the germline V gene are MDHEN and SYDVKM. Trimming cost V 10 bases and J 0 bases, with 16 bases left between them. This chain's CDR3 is CAKFQVSDSNQPQHF. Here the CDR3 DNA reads TGTGCCAAATTTCAGGTTAGTGATAGCAATCAGCCCCAGCATTTT. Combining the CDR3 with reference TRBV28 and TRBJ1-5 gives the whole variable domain DVKVTQSSRYLVKRTGEKVFLECVQDMDHENMFWYRQDPGLGLRLIYFSYDVKMKEKGDIPEGYSVSREKKERFSLILESASTNQTSMYLCAKFQVSDSNQPQHFGDGTRLSIL.

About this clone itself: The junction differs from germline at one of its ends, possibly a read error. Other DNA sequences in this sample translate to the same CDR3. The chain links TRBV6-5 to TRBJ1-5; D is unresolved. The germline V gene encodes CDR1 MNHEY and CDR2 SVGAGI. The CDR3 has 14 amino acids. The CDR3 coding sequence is TGCGCCAGCAGTTCCTCGCTAAGTAATCAGCCCCAGCATTTT. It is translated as CASSSSLSNQPQHF.

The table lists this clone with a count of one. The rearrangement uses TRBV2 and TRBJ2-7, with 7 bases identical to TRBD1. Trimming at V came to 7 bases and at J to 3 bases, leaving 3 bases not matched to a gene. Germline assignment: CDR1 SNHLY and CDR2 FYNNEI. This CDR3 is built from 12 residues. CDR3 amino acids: CASKNRGYEQYF. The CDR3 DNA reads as TGTGCCAGCAAAAACAGGGGCTACGAGCAGTACTTC.

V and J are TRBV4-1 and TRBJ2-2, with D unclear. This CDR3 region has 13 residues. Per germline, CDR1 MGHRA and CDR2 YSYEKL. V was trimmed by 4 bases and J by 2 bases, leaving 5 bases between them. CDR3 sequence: CASSPPNTGELFF. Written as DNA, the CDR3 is TGCGCCAGCAGCCCCCCTAACACCGGGGAGCTGTTTTTT.

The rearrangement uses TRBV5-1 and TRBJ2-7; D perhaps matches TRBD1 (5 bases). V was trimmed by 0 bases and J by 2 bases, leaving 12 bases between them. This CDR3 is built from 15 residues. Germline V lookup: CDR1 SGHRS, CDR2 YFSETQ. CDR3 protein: CASSLEAGPPYEQYF. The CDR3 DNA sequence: TGCGCCAGCAGCTTGGAGGCAGGGCCCCCCTACGAGCAGTACTTC. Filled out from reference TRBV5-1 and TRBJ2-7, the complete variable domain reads KAGVTQTPRYLIKTRGQQVTLSCSPISGHRSVSWYQQTPGQGLQFLFEYFSETQRNKGNFPGRFSGRQFSNSRSEMNVSTLELGDSALYLCASSLEAGPPYEQYFGPGTRLTVT.

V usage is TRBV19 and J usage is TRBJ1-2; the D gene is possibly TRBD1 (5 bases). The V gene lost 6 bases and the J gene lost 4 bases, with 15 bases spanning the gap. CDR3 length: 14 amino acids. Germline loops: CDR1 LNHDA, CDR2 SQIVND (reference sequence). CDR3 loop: CASSQGIRLYGYTF. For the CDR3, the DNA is TGTGCCAGTAGCCAGGGAATCCGACTCTATGGCTACACCTTC.

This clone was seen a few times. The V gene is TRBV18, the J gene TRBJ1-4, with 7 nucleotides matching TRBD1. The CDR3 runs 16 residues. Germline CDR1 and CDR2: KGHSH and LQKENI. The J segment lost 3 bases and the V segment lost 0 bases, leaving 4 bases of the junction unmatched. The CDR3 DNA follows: TGTGCCAGCTCACCACCGGTAGGACAGGCTAATGAAAAACTGTTTTTT. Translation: CASSPPVGQANEKLFF.

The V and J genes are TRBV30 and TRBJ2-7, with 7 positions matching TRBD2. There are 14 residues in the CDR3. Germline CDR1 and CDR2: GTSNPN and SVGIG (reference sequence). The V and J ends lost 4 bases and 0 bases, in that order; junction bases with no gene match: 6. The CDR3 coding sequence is TGTGCCTGGAAAGCGGGACGTAGCTCCTACGAGCAGTACTTC. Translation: CAWKAGRSSYEQYF. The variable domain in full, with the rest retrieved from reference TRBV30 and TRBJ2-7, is SQTIHQWPATLVQPVGSPLSLECTVEGTSNPNLYWYRQAAGRGLQLLFYSVGIGQISSEVPQNLSASRPQDRQFILSSKKLLLSDSGFYLCAWKAGRSSYEQYFGPGTRLTVT.

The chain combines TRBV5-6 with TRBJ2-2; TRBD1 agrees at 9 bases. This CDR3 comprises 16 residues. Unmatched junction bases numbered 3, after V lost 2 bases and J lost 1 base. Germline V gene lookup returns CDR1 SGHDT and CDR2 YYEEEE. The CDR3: CASSLWTGENTGELFF. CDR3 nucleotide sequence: TGTGCCAGCAGCTTATGGACAGGGGAGAACACCGGGGAGCTGTTTTTT.

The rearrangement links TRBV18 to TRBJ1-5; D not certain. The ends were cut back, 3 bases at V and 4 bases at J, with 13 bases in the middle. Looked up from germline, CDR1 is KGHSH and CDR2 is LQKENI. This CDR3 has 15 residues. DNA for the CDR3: TGTGCCAGCTCACCTAGAGACTTGAGGAATCAGCCCCAGCATTTT. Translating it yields CASSPRDLRNQPQHF.

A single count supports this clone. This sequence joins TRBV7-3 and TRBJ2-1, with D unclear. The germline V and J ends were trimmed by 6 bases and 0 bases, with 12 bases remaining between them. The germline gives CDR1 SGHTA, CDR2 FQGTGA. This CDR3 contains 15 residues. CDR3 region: CASSFDASSYNEQFF. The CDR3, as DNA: TGTGCCAGCAGTTTCGACGCTAGCTCCTACAATGAGCAGTTCTTC.

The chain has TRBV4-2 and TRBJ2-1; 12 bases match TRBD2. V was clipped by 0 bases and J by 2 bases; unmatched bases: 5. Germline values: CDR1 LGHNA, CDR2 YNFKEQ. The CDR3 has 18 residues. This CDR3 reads CASSQELAGGNTYNEQFF. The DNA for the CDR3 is TGTGCCAGCAGCCAAGAACTAGCGGGGGGTAACACCTACAATGAGCAGTTCTTC.